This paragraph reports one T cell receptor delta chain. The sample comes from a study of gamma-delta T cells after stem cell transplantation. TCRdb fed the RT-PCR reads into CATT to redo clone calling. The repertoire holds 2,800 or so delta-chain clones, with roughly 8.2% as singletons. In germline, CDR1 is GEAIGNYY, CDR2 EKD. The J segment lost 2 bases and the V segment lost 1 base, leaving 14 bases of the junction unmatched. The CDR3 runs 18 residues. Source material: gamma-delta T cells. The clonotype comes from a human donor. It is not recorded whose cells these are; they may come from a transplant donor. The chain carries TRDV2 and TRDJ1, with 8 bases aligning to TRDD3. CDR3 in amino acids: CACDTILGAHTETDKLIF. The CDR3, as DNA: TGTGCCTGTGACACTATACTGGGGGCTCATACGGAGACCGATAAACTCATCTTT.